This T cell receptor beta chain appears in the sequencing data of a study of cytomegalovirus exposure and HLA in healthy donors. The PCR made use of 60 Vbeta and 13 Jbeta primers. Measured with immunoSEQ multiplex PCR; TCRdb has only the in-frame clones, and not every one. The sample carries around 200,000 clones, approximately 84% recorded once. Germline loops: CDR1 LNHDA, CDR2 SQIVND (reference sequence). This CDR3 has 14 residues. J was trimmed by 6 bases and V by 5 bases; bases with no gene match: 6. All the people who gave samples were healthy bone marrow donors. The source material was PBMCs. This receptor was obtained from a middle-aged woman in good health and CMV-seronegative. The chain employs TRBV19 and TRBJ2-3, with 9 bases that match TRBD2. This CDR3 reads CASSVLAGQDTQYF. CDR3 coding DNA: TGTGCCAGTAGTGTCCTAGCGGGGCAGGATACGCAGTATTTT.